These 27 T cell receptor beta chains were sequenced from one sample in a study of blood T cell repertoires in COVID-19 (dated by TCRdb to 2018 to 2020). Receptor libraries were prepared by the immunoSEQ multiplex PCR assay. In its TCRdb copy, this immuneACCESS table keeps in-frame sequences only and misses some clones. Where compared with another copy, unresolved V genes explain less than half of these, and the others have no known cause. For this sample there are about 310,000 clones; approximately 89% appear just once. In total, the top ten clones hold about a tenth of the sample. The sample comprised PBMCs or T cells enriched from blood (not recorded which). The receptors originated from a woman in her 30s who had recovered from COVID-19.

The chain uses TRBV28 and TRBJ2-3; D ambiguous. The CDR3 covers 13 residues. Germline assignment: CDR1 MDHEN and CDR2 SYDVKM. Trimming pared 1 base from V and 2 bases from J, leaving 4 bases between. CDR3 residues: CASSLSNTDTQYF. The CDR3, as DNA: TGTGCCAGCAGTTTATCAAACACAGATACGCAGTATTTT.

The rearrangement uses TRBV2 and TRBJ2-7; 9 bases are shared with TRBD2. The V gene's germline CDR1 is SNHLY and CDR2 FYNNEI. V lost 3 bases to trimming and J lost 2 bases; unmatched junction nucleotides: 5. CDR3 size: 15 residues. The CDR3 spells CASSDPAGGPYEQYF. The DNA for the CDR3 is TGTGCCAGCAGTGATCCGGCGGGAGGGCCCTACGAGCAGTACTTC.

The chain uses TRBV19 and TRBJ2-7, with D perhaps TRBD1 (5 bases). CDR3 length equals 14 residues. V lost 5 bases to trimming and J lost 4 bases, with 15 bases between them. In germline, CDR1 is LNHDA, CDR2 SQIVND (reference sequence). CDR3: CASSPQGTIYEQYF. CDR3 DNA: TGTGCCAGTAGTCCGCAGGGTACAATATACGAGCAGTACTTC.

This rearrangement joins TRBV6-1 to TRBJ1-1; D is undetermined. V gave up 5 bases and J gave up 5 bases, with 9 bases separating them. Per the germline V gene, CDR1 is MNHNS and CDR2 is SASEGT. The CDR3 sequence is 12 residues long. The CDR3 sequence: CASSSWRTEAFF. In DNA, the CDR3 is TGTGCCAGCAGTTCATGGAGGACTGAAGCTTTCTTT.

J is TRBJ2-3 and V is TRBV28; D not resolved. The CDR3 length is 15 residues. Germline V gene lookup returns CDR1 MDHEN and CDR2 SYDVKM. V shed 5 bases and J shed 2 bases, with 14 bases lying between them. CDR3 amino acids: CASSGDLTLTDTQYF. For the CDR3, the DNA is TGTGCCAGCAGTGGAGACCTTACCCTCACAGATACGCAGTATTTT. Variable domain in full (rest from reference TRBV28 and TRBJ2-3): DVKVTQSSRYLVKRTGEKVFLECVQDMDHENMFWYRQDPGLGLRLIYFSYDVKMKEKGDIPEGYSVSREKKERFSLILESASTNQTSMYLCASSGDLTLTDTQYFGPGTRLTVL.

This chain uses TRBV3-1 (or the pseudogene TRBV3-2) with TRBJ2-1; D is undetermined. The CDR3 has 17 amino acids. The germline V gene has CDR1 LGHDT and CDR2 YNNKEL (reference sequence). The germline V and J ends were trimmed by 0 bases and 5 bases, with 17 bases remaining between them. The CDR3 DNA is TGTGCCAGCAGCCAAGATCTTCAGCTAGTCTGGGACAATGAGCAGTTCTTC. This encodes CASSQDLQLVWDNEQFF.

The chain couples TRBV28 to TRBJ1-1; 10 nucleotides line up with TRBD1. Per germline, CDR1 MDHEN and CDR2 SYDVKM. J was trimmed by 2 bases and V by 5 bases; bases with no gene match: 5. The CDR3 totals 15 residues. The DNA for the CDR3 is TGTGCCAGCAGTCCCCGGGACAGGGGTAACACTGAAGCTTTCTTT. Its protein is CASSPRDRGNTEAFF.

The V call is TRBV10-2, the J call TRBJ1-5; 10 nucleotides line up with TRBD1. Looked up from germline, CDR1 is WSHSY and CDR2 is SAAADI. This CDR3 has 18 residues. V shed 3 bases and J 3 bases; nucleotides not matched to a gene: 11. The DNA of the CDR3 is TGCGCCAGCAGTGAAGGGGACAGGGGTCTGTCTCACAATCAGCCCCAGCATTTT. As protein: CASSEGDRGLSHNQPQHF.

The chain is built from TRBV5-4 and TRBJ2-3; perhaps TRBD1 as D (6 bases). With 3 bases removed from V and 0 bases from J, the gap between germline ends came to 11 bases. From germline, CDR1 is SGHNT and CDR2 YYREEE (reference sequence). The CDR3 contains 15 residues. Here the CDR3 DNA reads TGTGCCAGCAGCTGGACAGAGACTAGCACAGATACGCAGTATTTT. Its protein product is CASSWTETSTDTQYF.

The chain employs TRBV7-9 and TRBJ1-1; D ambiguous. V lost 6 bases to trimming and J lost 0 bases, with 8 bases between them. Per germline, CDR1 SEHNR and CDR2 FQNEAQ (reference sequence). This CDR3 has 13 residues. The CDR3 bases are TGTGCCAGCAGTCGACTGTTGAACACTGAAGCTTTCTTT. Amino acids: CASSRLLNTEAFF.

The J gene is TRBJ2-1, the V gene TRBV7-9, with 9 bases fitting TRBD2. The V gene end was trimmed by 4 bases and the J gene end by 0 bases; junction bases not matched to a gene: 10. The CDR3 covers 18 residues. CDR1 and CDR2 (germline): SEHNR, FQNEAQ (reference sequence). CDR3 in amino acids: CASSSLGSSGSSYNEQFF. The CDR3 coding sequence is TGTGCCAGCAGCTCCCTGGGGAGTAGCGGGAGCTCCTACAATGAGCAGTTCTTC. Filled out from reference TRBV7-9 and TRBJ2-1, the complete variable domain reads DTGVSQNPRHKITKRGQNVTFRCDPISEHNRLYWYRQTLGQGPEFLTYFQNEAQLEKSRLLSDRFSAERPKGSFSTLEIQRTEQGDSAMYLCASSSLGSSGSSYNEQFFGPGTRLTVL.

This clone has only a few counts. The chain is built from TRBV18 and TRBJ1-2; 8 nucleotides agree with TRBD1. The CDR3 contains 14 residues. Per germline, CDR1 KGHSH and CDR2 LQKENI. Unmatched junction bases numbered 9, after V lost 10 bases and J lost 2 bases. The CDR3 region has the DNA TGTGCCACCCACGACCCAGGGGGCAACTATGGCTACACCTTC. It yields the protein CATHDPGGNYGYTF.

This chain uses TRBV4-1 with TRBJ2-2; 9 positions agree with TRBD1. The CDR3 covers 16 residues. Trimming removed 1 base from V and 7 bases from J; junction bases left unmatched: 7. Germline-derived CDR1 and CDR2 are MGHRA and YSYEKL. CDR3 sequence reads: CASSQADRGTVGELFF. CDR3 nucleotides: TGCGCCAGCAGCCAAGCTGACAGGGGGACGGTCGGGGAGCTGTTTTTT.

V is TRBV6-6 and J is TRBJ1-5, with a tentative D call TRBD1 (6 bases). In germline, CDR1 is MNHNY, CDR2 SVGAGI (reference sequence). This CDR3 has 14 amino acids. Trimming stripped 6 bases from V and 6 bases from J, with 15 bases between. The CDR3 loop is CASRSGEGSQPQHF. CDR3 nucleotide sequence: TGTGCCAGCAGATCAGGGGAAGGGAGTCAGCCCCAGCATTTT.

V gene TRBV30 combines with J gene TRBJ2-3; the match to TRBD1 covers 9 bases. The ends lost 2 bases at V and 2 bases at J; junction bases unmatched: 8. The germline gives CDR1 GTSNPN, CDR2 SVGIG (reference sequence). This CDR3 is built from 16 residues. The DNA for the CDR3 is TGTGCCTGGAGTCGCTTCCGGGACAGGGACACAGATACGCAGTATTTT. This codes for CAWSRFRDRDTDTQYF.

A note on this clone: Distinct nucleotide sequences in the sample also encode this CDR3. The rearrangement uses TRBV2 and TRBJ1-5; 7 positions agree with TRBD1. The junction had 1 base not matched to a gene; V was cut back by 3 bases and J by 2 bases. The germline V gene has CDR1 SNHLY and CDR2 FYNNEI. The CDR3 has 14 amino acids. The CDR3 here is CASSEQGGNQPQHF. CDR3 in DNA: TGTGCCAGCAGTGAGCAGGGGGGCAATCAGCCCCAGCATTTT.

The count of this clone is one. The chain is built from TRBV30 and TRBJ1-3; TRBD1 matches at 7 bases. V dropped 0 bases and J dropped 0; count of bases not matched to a gene: 11. From germline, CDR1 is GTSNPN and CDR2 SVGIG (reference sequence). The CDR3 totals 18 residues. The DNA of the CDR3 is TGTGCCTGGAGTGTTAACAGGGGTTCAAAAAGCTCTGGAAACACCATATATTTT. This codes for CAWSVNRGSKSSGNTIYF.

This rearrangement joins TRBV18 to TRBJ1-6, with a possible D match to TRBD1 (6 bases). Germline-derived CDR1 and CDR2 are KGHSH and LQKENI. The CDR3 consists of 15 residues. The V and J ends lost 2 bases and 7 bases respectively, with 12 bases between them. For the CDR3, the DNA is TGTGCCAGCTCACCAGGGGGGGGGCAGAATTCACCCCTCCACTTT. It encodes CASSPGGGQNSPLHF.

The chain joins TRBV18 to TRBJ2-7; a weak D match, TRBD2 (5 bases). Per germline, CDR1 KGHSH and CDR2 LQKENI. This CDR3 comprises 15 residues. V gave up 4 bases and J gave up 2 bases, with 15 bases separating them. CDR3 DNA: TGTGCCAGCTCACTTAACGACGGGGTAACCTACGAGCAGTACTTC. Its translation is CASSLNDGVTYEQYF.

DNA for the CDR3: TGTGCCAGCAGTGAATTCTGGCTTGTTACTAGTGGCTACACCTTC. It translates to CASSEFWLVTSGYTF. The chain has TRBV2 and TRBJ1-2; D remains unclear. V was trimmed by 2 bases and J by 7 bases, leaving 17 bases between them. Germline V gene lookup returns CDR1 SNHLY and CDR2 FYNNEI. This CDR3 has 15 residues. The whole variable domain, remainder taken from reference TRBV2 and TRBJ1-2, is EPEVTQTPSHQVTQMGQEVILRCVPISNHLYFYWYRQILGQKVEFLVSFYNNEISEKSEIFDDQFSVERPDGSNFTLKIRSTKLEDSAMYFCASSEFWLVTSGYTFGSGTRLTVV.

The rearrangement links TRBV5-1 to TRBJ2-7; the D gene is possibly TRBD2 (6 bases). CDR1 and CDR2 (germline): SGHRS, YFSETQ. The V end lost 1 base, the J end lost 0 bases, and 14 bases lay between the germline ends. The CDR3 has 16 amino acids. CDR3 in amino acids: CASSLSSSAGSYEQYF. The CDR3 DNA reads as TGCGCCAGCAGCTTGTCGTCTTCAGCGGGCTCCTACGAGCAGTACTTC.

The chain links TRBV28 to TRBJ1-4; the match to TRBD1 covers 7 bases. CDR1 and CDR2 from the germline V gene are MDHEN and SYDVKM. CDR3 length equals 14 residues. J gave up 4 bases and V 7 bases, and 6 bases lay outside the gene matches. CDR3 sequence: CASTRDSNNEKLFF. CDR3 DNA: TGTGCCAGCACACGGGACAGCAATAATGAAAAACTGTTTTTT.

V usage is TRBV7-2 and J usage is TRBJ2-2; D remains unclear. There are 11 residues in the CDR3. Germline lookup yields CDR1 SGHTA and CDR2 FQGNSA. Trimming took 2 bases from V and 7 from J, leaving 2 bases between them. CDR3 sequence (DNA): TGTGCCAGCAGCTTACTCGGGGAGCTGTTTTTT. Protein sequence: CASSLLGELFF.

As regards this clone: Additional DNA sequences in this sample encode the identical CDR3. The chain is built from TRBV10-3 and TRBJ2-1; TRBD1 aligns across 7 bases. V lost 6 bases to trimming and J lost 4 bases; unmatched junction nucleotides: 3. The CDR3 sequence is 13 residues long. Germline CDR1 and CDR2: ENHRY and SYGVKD. Here the CDR3 reads CAISTGVYNEQFF. CDR3 in DNA: TGTGCCATCAGCACAGGGGTTTACAATGAGCAGTTCTTC.

The chain has TRBV7-3 and TRBJ2-2, with D tentatively TRBD2 (5 bases). Germline lookup yields CDR1 SGHTA and CDR2 FQGTGA. With 5 bases removed from V and 6 bases from J, the gap between germline ends came to 16 bases. The CDR3 loop spans 15 amino acids. This CDR3 reads CASSPDPGEAGELFF. The CDR3 DNA reads as TGTGCCAGCAGCCCCGACCCCGGGGAAGCCGGGGAGCTGTTTTTT.

The chain has TRBV28 and TRBJ1-4; D might be TRBD1 (6 bases). This CDR3 has 16 amino acids. V was trimmed by 2 bases and J by 6 bases, leaving 16 bases between them. Germline CDR1 is MDHEN and CDR2 is SYDVKM. As DNA, the CDR3 is TGTGCCAGCAGTTTACCGAGACAGGCGGGCGATGAAAAACTGTTTTTT. Translating gives CASSLPRQAGDEKLFF.

The chain is built from TRBV29-1 and TRBJ2-7; TRBD1 matches 9 bases. The CDR3 consists of 12 residues. CDR1 and CDR2 (germline): SQVTM, ANQGSEA. The trim removed 6 bases at V and 5 bases at J, leaving 5 bases unmatched. Written as DNA, the CDR3 is TGCAGCGTACGGACAGGGGCCGACGAGCAGTACTTC. Its protein is CSVRTGADEQYF.